The 18 T cell receptor beta chains presented below share a single source sample, sequenced in a study of identical twins. One entry per CDR3 protein results from TCRdb running MiXCR on the 5' RACE reads. This sample carries 650,000 to 750,000 distinct CDR3 sequences, approximately 21% of them seen once, and the ten largest clones take approximately 4.5%. These records were also assigned to another study, of T cells expressing NK-cell markers.

Sequencing was carried out using PBMCs. The receptors shown here come from a woman under 30 in good health.

The rearrangement joins TRBV5-6 to TRBJ2-1; D is ambiguous. CDR3 size: 16 residues. The germline V and J ends were trimmed by 4 bases and 4 bases, with 18 bases remaining between them. Germline-derived CDR1 and CDR2 are SGHDT and YYEEEE. The CDR3 loop reads CASSPALGWGYNEQFF. The CDR3 DNA sequence: TGTGCCAGCAGCCCAGCCTTAGGGTGGGGTTACAATGAGCAGTTCTTC.

This clonotype was recorded a few times. V gene TRBV20-1 combines with J gene TRBJ2-1; D remains ambiguous. Trimming stripped 6 bases from V and 0 bases from J, with 9 bases between. The CDR3 runs to 13 residues. Germline V gives CDR1 DFQATT, CDR2 SNEGSKA (reference sequence). DNA for the CDR3: TGCAGTGCCCGAAGCCGCTCCTACAATGAGCAGTTCTTC. Its translation is CSARSRSYNEQFF.

The chain couples TRBV5-5 to TRBJ2-5, with D hard to call. V was cut by 6 bases and J by 5 bases, with 14 bases left in between. This CDR3 has 13 residues. Looked up from germline, CDR1 is SGHKS and CDR2 is YYEKEE (reference sequence). The CDR3 protein is CASTRPPEETQYF. The DNA for the CDR3 is TGTGCCAGCACCAGACCCCCTGAGGAGACCCAGTACTTC.

The chain couples TRBV10-3 to TRBJ1-1; 7 bases are shared with TRBD1. This CDR3 is 15 amino acids long. Looked up from germline, CDR1 is ENHRY and CDR2 is SYGVKD. After removal of 0 bases from V and 4 bases from J, the junction contained 5 bases not matched to a gene. The CDR3 sequence: CAISESTGEGTEAFF. CDR3 in DNA: TGTGCCATCAGTGAGTCCACAGGGGAGGGCACTGAAGCTTTCTTT.

V is TRBV29-1 and J is TRBJ2-3; 8 bases fit TRBD1. Germline CDR1 SQVTM, CDR2 ANQGSEA. The CDR3 is 14 amino acids. Unmatched junction bases numbered 10, after V lost 6 bases and J lost 5 bases. The CDR3: CSVSGTGKRDTQYF. For the CDR3, the DNA is TGCAGCGTCTCCGGGACAGGCAAACGAGATACGCAGTATTTT.

This clonotype was observed a handful of times. The J gene is TRBJ2-1, the V gene TRBV18, with 8 bases lining up with TRBD2. The CDR3 totals 14 residues. The trim removed 3 bases at V and 6 bases at J, leaving 4 bases unmatched. Germline CDR1 reads KGHSH; CDR2 reads LQKENI. The CDR3 protein is CASSPTSGVNEQFF. CDR3 coding DNA: TGTGCCAGCTCACCCACTAGCGGTGTCAATGAGCAGTTCTTC.

This clonotype was found a few times. CDR3 in amino acids: CASRPPRAVETSPLHF. CDR3 sequence (DNA): TGTGCCAGCAGACCCCCCCGGGCGGTAGAGACTTCACCCCTCCACTTT. The V call is TRBV6-2 or TRBV6-3, the J call TRBJ1-6, with D unresolved. V was trimmed by 6 bases and J by 9 bases, leaving 21 bases between them. In germline, CDR1 is MNHEY, CDR2 SVGEGT. The length of the CDR3 is 16 residues.

The chain joins TRBV4-3 to TRBJ2-1; TRBD2 matches 7 bases. The CDR3 has 16 amino acids. The V and J ends lost 4 bases and 3 bases, in that order; junction bases with no gene match: 9. Germline lookup yields CDR1 LGHNA and CDR2 YSLEER. This CDR3 is CASSLVGLENYNEQFF. DNA of the CDR3: TGCGCCAGCAGCCTTGTCGGACTAGAGAACTACAATGAGCAGTTCTTC.

This clonotype was counted ten times or more. The rearrangement uses TRBV5-1 and TRBJ2-7, with 12 bases matching TRBD2. V dropped 3 bases and J dropped 6; count of bases not matched to a gene: 13. The CDR3 spans 17 residues. CDR1 is SGHRS, CDR2 YFSETQ, per germline. CDR3 residues: CASSSSNTSGRFGEQYF. The CDR3 nucleotides read TGCGCCAGCAGCTCCTCAAATACTAGCGGGAGGTTTGGCGAGCAGTACTTC.

Ten or more counts support this clonotype. In nucleotides, the CDR3 is TGCAGTGCTATCCCCCTTGAATCGAACACTGAAGCTTTCTTT. Translation gives CSAIPLESNTEAFF. The chain couples TRBV20-1 to TRBJ1-1; no clear D gene. Trimming left V 4 bases short and J 1 base short, with 13 bases between. Germline V gene data show CDR1 as DFQATT and CDR2 as SNEGSKA (reference sequence). This CDR3 region has 14 residues.

This clonotype appeared a few times. The rearrangement uses TRBV19 and TRBJ2-3; possible D gene TRBD1, 5 bases. Germline CDR1 reads LNHDA; CDR2 reads SQIVND (reference sequence). There are 13 residues in the CDR3. Trimming shortened V by 6 bases and J by 2 bases, and 9 bases separated the two germline ends. The CDR3 DNA sequence: TGTGCCAGTAGCATCGGACACACAGATACGCAGTATTTT. This encodes CASSIGHTDTQYF.

The chain couples TRBV20-1 to TRBJ2-1; D may be TRBD1 or TRBD2 (6 bases each). The CDR3 extends over 14 amino acids. Trimming pared 0 bases from V and 4 bases from J, leaving 10 bases between. CDR1 and CDR2 from the germline V gene are DFQATT and SNEGSKA (reference sequence). CDR3 sequence: CSAREGGPYNEQFF. The CDR3 nucleotides are TGCAGTGCTAGAGAGGGGGGCCCTTACAATGAGCAGTTCTTC.

In this sample, this clonotype turned up a few times. The chain links TRBV6-1 to TRBJ1-1; TRBD1 agrees at 11 bases. The CDR3 runs to 18 residues. Germline assignment: CDR1 MNHNS and CDR2 SASEGT. The V and J ends lost 6 bases and 6 bases, in that order; junction bases with no gene match: 18. The CDR3 reads CASSLHGQGANLEAEAFF. CDR3 nucleotide sequence: TGTGCCAGCAGCCTACACGGACAGGGGGCTAATCTGGAGGCTGAAGCTTTCTTT.

In this sample, this clonotype turned up many times. The chain carries TRBV20-1 and TRBJ1-2; 9 bases fit TRBD1. In germline, CDR1 is DFQATT, CDR2 SNEGSKA (reference sequence). Germline trimming cut 0 bases from V and 8 bases from J; bases unmatched to any gene: 7. This CDR3 is 14 amino acids long. The CDR3 DNA follows: TGCAGTGCTAGAGATCCGGGACAGGGTGAAGGCTACACCTTC. Protein: CSARDPGQGEGYTF.

The chain carries TRBV12-3 or TRBV12-4 and TRBJ2-2; D remains unclear. This CDR3 contains 11 residues. V was trimmed by 2 bases and J by 10 bases, leaving 5 bases between them. CDR3 bases: TGTGCCAGCAGTTTAAGAGCGGAGCTGTTTTTT. Translation: CASSLRAELFF.

V and J are TRBV5-1 and TRBJ2-5, with D possibly being TRBD1 (5 bases). Trimming took 0 bases from V and 0 from J, leaving 15 bases between them. The germline V gene has CDR1 SGHRS and CDR2 YFSETQ. The CDR3 length is 17 residues. The CDR3 spells CASSLAWGRPHQETQYF. The DNA of the CDR3 is TGCGCCAGCAGCTTGGCCTGGGGCAGACCTCACCAAGAGACCCAGTACTTC.

In its sample, this clonotype was seen a few times. This rearrangement joins TRBV7-9 to TRBJ2-7, with TRBD2 identical over 9 bases. Germline V gives CDR1 SEHNR, CDR2 FQNEAQ (reference sequence). The length of the CDR3 is 16 residues. The V and J ends lost 1 base and 0 bases, in that order; junction bases with no gene match: 4. The chain's CDR3 is CASSLVSSGSSYEQYF. In DNA form, the CDR3 reads TGTGCCAGCAGCTTAGTGAGTAGCGGGAGCTCCTACGAGCAGTACTTC.

The chain carries TRBV7-9 and TRBJ1-2; D gene ambiguous. Germline V gene lookup returns CDR1 SEHNR and CDR2 FQNEAQ (reference sequence). V lost 5 bases and J lost 4, with 17 bases in between. The CDR3 spans 15 residues. The CDR3 sequence is CASSHDRSSFYGYTF. DNA of the CDR3: TGTGCCAGCAGCCACGACCGCTCCTCCTTCTATGGCTACACCTTC.